This T cell receptor beta chain was sequenced in a study of cytomegalovirus exposure and HLA in healthy donors. Notes on the study in general: A later analysis associated roughly 15,000 TCR beta sequences with HLA alleles at a 0.05 false discovery rate.

In its sample, this clone was seen a few times. The antigen is not known. PCR primers comprised 60 Vbeta and 13 Jbeta primers. TCRdb's copy holds only in-frame clones and misses some; the assay was immunoSEQ multiplex PCR. Altogether more than 85,000 clones are present, roughly 63% being singletons, with the ten largest covering 5.4%. In germline, CDR1 is GTSNPN, CDR2 SVGIG (reference sequence). Trimming stripped 2 bases from V and 7 bases from J, with 20 bases between. The CDR3 is 15 amino acids. The gene calls are TRBV30 and TRBJ1-2, with D unclear. Sample: PBMCs. This clonotype was obtained from a woman in her 70s in good health and CMV-seropositive. The CDR3 DNA follows: TGTGCCTGGAGTCCCTTGACACCCGGTCTGTCTGGCTACACCTTC. This codes for CAWSPLTPGLSGYTF.